This is a list of T cell receptor beta chains from one sample in a study of shared clonotypes between healthy human individuals. TCRdb's table, derived via immunoSEQ multiplex PCR, lists solely in-frame clones and lacks some. The profile shows hundreds of thousands of clones, roughly 96% of them singletons. The material sequenced was naive CD8+ T cells sorted from blood. The receptors derive from a woman aged 25 to 39 in good health. The CDR3 runs from the conserved cysteine through the conserved F or W. The order of the fields is D gene, V gene, J gene, clone size, CDR3 protein, CDR3 DNA. The D gene is left open where the match is weak. Only some rows state a clone size, as once, few, many or a class for expanded clones.

d_call: NA
v_call: TRBV21-1
j_call: TRBJ2-7
clone_size: NA
cdr3_aa: CASSKGRDEQYF
cdr3_nt: TGTGCCAGCAGCAAAGGGCGGGACGAGCAGTACTTC

d_call: NA
v_call: TRBV10-3
j_call: TRBJ1-1
clone_size: NA
cdr3_aa: CAISEETMNTEAFF
cdr3_nt: TGTGCCATCAGTGAGGAGACCATGAACACTGAAGCTTTCTTT

d_call: TRBD2
v_call: TRBV19
j_call: TRBJ2-3
clone_size: NA
cdr3_aa: CATTGTSGITDTQYF
cdr3_nt: TGTGCCACTACAGGGACTAGCGGGATCACAGATACGCAGTATTTT

d_call: NA
v_call: TRBV5-8
j_call: TRBJ2-2
clone_size: NA
cdr3_aa: CAGVLVGELFF
cdr3_nt: TGTGCCGGAGTCCTCGTTGGGGAGCTGTTTTTT

d_call: NA
v_call: TRBV27
j_call: TRBJ1-4
clone_size: NA
cdr3_aa: CASSYTGSNEKLFF
cdr3_nt: TGTGCCAGCAGTTACACCGGGTCTAATGAAAAACTGTTTTTT

d_call: NA
v_call: TRBV2
j_call: TRBJ1-4
clone_size: few
cdr3_aa: CASRTENEKLFF
cdr3_nt: TGTGCCAGCAGGACAGAGAATGAAAAACTGTTTTTT

d_call: NA
v_call: TRBV7-2
j_call: TRBJ2-2
clone_size: NA
cdr3_aa: CASSLAHLPLTGRNTGELFF
cdr3_nt: TGTGCCAGCAGCTTAGCACACCTCCCCCTGACTGGCAGGAACACCGGGGAGCTGTTTTTT

d_call: NA
v_call: TRBV2
j_call: TRBJ2-1
clone_size: once
cdr3_aa: CASSEGRGSYNEQFF
cdr3_nt: TGTGCCAGCAGTGAAGGGAGGGGATCCTACAATGAGCAGTTCTTC

d_call: NA
v_call: TRBV13
j_call: TRBJ1-2
clone_size: NA
cdr3_aa: CASSLSGWAGIGYTF
cdr3_nt: TGTGCCAGCAGCTTAAGCGGTTGGGCAGGGATCGGCTACACCTTC

d_call: NA
v_call: TRBV13
j_call: TRBJ1-1
clone_size: NA
cdr3_aa: CASSHPAVGITEAFF
cdr3_nt: TGTGCCAGCAGCCATCCGGCAGTCGGAATCACTGAAGCTTTCTTT

d_call: NA
v_call: TRBV27
j_call: TRBJ2-5
clone_size: NA
cdr3_aa: CASSPNPTGTKTQYF
cdr3_nt: TGTGCCAGCAGTCCCAACCCAACAGGGACGAAGACCCAGTACTTC

d_call: TRBD2
v_call: TRBV7-9
j_call: TRBJ2-3
clone_size: NA
cdr3_aa: CASWASGSLGTDTQYF
cdr3_nt: TGTGCCAGCTGGGCTAGCGGGAGTCTCGGCACAGATACGCAGTATTTT

d_call: NA
v_call: TRBV9
j_call: TRBJ2-3
clone_size: NA
cdr3_aa: CASRAGPSRSDTQYF
cdr3_nt: TGTGCCAGCAGGGCGGGACCCTCCAGGTCGGATACGCAGTATTTT

d_call: NA
v_call: TRBV5-6
j_call: TRBJ1-1
clone_size: NA
cdr3_aa: CARHLGQTVEAFF
cdr3_nt: TGTGCCAGGCACCTAGGACAGACCGTTGAAGCTTTCTTT

d_call: TRBD2
v_call: TRBV9
j_call: TRBJ2-1
clone_size: NA
cdr3_aa: CASSASGSVYNEQFF
cdr3_nt: TGTGCCAGCAGCGCTAGCGGGAGCGTCTACAATGAGCAGTTCTTC

d_call: TRBD2
v_call: TRBV19
j_call: TRBJ2-7
clone_size: NA
cdr3_aa: CASSNSGGYEQYF
cdr3_nt: TGTGCCAGTAGTAATAGCGGGGGATACGAGCAGTACTTC

d_call: TRBD2
v_call: TRBV13
j_call: TRBJ2-1
clone_size: once
cdr3_aa: CASSSLAGGEDEQFF
cdr3_nt: TGTGCCAGCAGCTCACTAGCGGGAGGCGAGGATGAGCAGTTCTTC

d_call: TRBD1
v_call: TRBV7-8
j_call: TRBJ2-7
clone_size: NA
cdr3_aa: CASSLALTGSYEQYF
cdr3_nt: TGTGCCAGCAGCTTAGCTTTGACAGGGAGCTACGAGCAGTACTTC